Listed below are T cell receptor beta chains from one sample, sequenced in a study of neoadjuvant anti-PD-1 for oral cavity cancer. TCRdb's table, derived via immunoSEQ multiplex PCR, lists solely in-frame clones and lacks some. The table has approximately 67,000 clones, 65% to 85% seen once. Sequencing used PBMCs, obtained before nivolumab (anti-PD-1) treatment. The source is a person between 35 and 79 years old with oral cavity squamous cell carcinoma. The CDR3 runs from the conserved cysteine through the conserved F or W. A D gene is named only where the DNA matches it firmly. Clone size is not always given. Where it is, it says once, few, many or a class for expanded clones.

v_call	clone_size	d_call	j_call	cdr3_aa	cdr3_nt
TRBV6-5	NA	NA	TRBJ1-6	CASRSLYSPLHF	TGTGCCAGCAGAAGCCTCTATTCACCCCTCCACTTT
TRBV2	NA	NA	TRBJ2-7	CASSGRTGSYEQYF	TGTGCCAGCAGTGGGAGAACAGGGTCCTACGAGCAGTACTTC
TRBV7-8	NA	TRBD1	TRBJ1-5	CASSLATGGYQPQHF	TGTGCCAGCAGCTTAGCAACAGGGGGCTATCAGCCCCAGCATTTT
TRBV19	NA	TRBD2	TRBJ2-5	CASHGSGRETQYF	TGTGCCAGCCATGGGTCCGGGAGGGAGACCCAGTACTTC
TRBV15	NA	NA	TRBJ1-5	CATSRDGGGQHF	TGTGCCACCAGCAGAGATGGGGGGGGCCAGCATTTT
TRBV2	NA	NA	TRBJ1-1	CASNSGRLNTEAFF	TGTGCCAGCAATTCGGGACGGTTGAACACTGAAGCTTTCTTT
TRBV6-1	NA	TRBD2	TRBJ2-3	CASSEAGLAGGGDTQYF	TGTGCCAGCAGTGAAGCAGGTCTAGCGGGAGGCGGAGATACGCAGTATTTT
TRBV5-5	NA	NA	TRBJ2-2	CASSLKAGGELFF	TGTGCCAGCAGCTTGAAAGCGGGCGGGGAGCTGTTTTTT
TRBV30	few	NA	TRBJ2-1	CAWSVGRKQFF	TGTGCCTGGAGTGTAGGGCGAAAGCAGTTCTTC
TRBV6-1	NA	NA	TRBJ2-7	CASSSGLVQYF	TGTGCCAGCAGTTCCGGGCTTGTGCAGTACTTC
TRBV2	NA	NA	TRBJ2-1	CASSSLGDEQFF	TGTGCCAGCAGCTCCCTCGGGGATGAGCAGTTCTTC
TRBV15	once	NA	TRBJ2-3	CATSRDVQRDTDTQYF	TGTGCCACCAGCAGAGACGTTCAACGGGACACAGATACGCAGTATTTT
TRBV30	NA	NA	TRBJ1-2	CAWSAGLRGYGYTF	TGTGCCTGGAGTGCGGGGCTAAGGGGCTATGGCTACACCTTC
TRBV11-3	once	NA	TRBJ2-5	CASSLGYGAETQYF	TGTGCCAGCAGCTTGGGGTATGGTGCAGAGACCCAGTACTTC
TRBV11-2	NA	NA	TRBJ1-2	CASSLGVTGRYTF	TGTGCCAGCAGCTTAGGAGTAACAGGGAGGTACACCTTC
TRBV5-1	NA	TRBD1	TRBJ2-1	CASSFLGQGTYNEQFF	TGCGCCAGCAGCTTTCTAGGACAGGGGACGTACAATGAGCAGTTCTTC
TRBV9	NA	TRBD2	TRBJ2-3	CASSGTSSADTQYF	TGTGCCAGCAGCGGGACTAGTTCCGCAGATACGCAGTATTTT
TRBV18	NA	TRBD2	TRBJ2-7	CASSSGLAGERAYEQYF	TGTGCCAGCTCATCAGGACTAGCGGGAGAGCGGGCCTACGAGCAGTACTTC
TRBV19	NA	NA	TRBJ1-3	CASSMSRGAGNTIYF	TGTGCCAGTAGTATGTCTAGAGGGGCTGGAAACACCATATATTTT
TRBV7-9	few	NA	TRBJ2-5	CASSPSLGGGETQYF	TGTGCCAGCAGCCCGTCCCTGGGTGGCGGGGAGACCCAGTACTTC
TRBV2	NA	TRBD2	TRBJ2-3	CASSQTSGGTDTQYF	TGTGCCAGCAGCCAAACTAGCGGGGGCACAGATACGCAGTATTTT
TRBV13	NA	NA	TRBJ2-2	CASSLVSGEVGYTGELFF	TGTGCCAGCAGCTTAGTGTCTGGGGAAGTGGGGTACACCGGGGAGCTGTTTTTT
TRBV6-5	NA	TRBD2	TRBJ2-7	CASRVAGGSSYEQYF	TGTGCCAGCAGGGTAGCGGGGGGGAGCTCCTACGAGCAGTACTTC
TRBV2	NA	TRBD1	TRBJ1-1	CASWPGQTLNTEAFF	TGTGCCAGCTGGCCGGGACAGACTTTGAACACTGAAGCTTTCTTT
TRBV7-3	few	NA	TRBJ2-5	CASSLGAGQPVKETQYF	TGTGCCAGCAGCTTAGGTGCGGGACAGCCCGTTAAAGAGACCCAGTACTTC
TRBV4-1	NA	NA	TRBJ1-2	CASSPPGTRYYGYTF	TGCGCCAGCAGCCCACCGGGGACACGATACTATGGCTACACCTTC
TRBV5-8	NA	NA	TRBJ2-3	CASSSLGGWADTQYF	TGTGCCAGCAGCTCCCTCGGGGGCTGGGCAGATACGCAGTATTTT
TRBV28	NA	NA	TRBJ1-4	CASSFGAFNEKLFF	TGTGCCAGCAGTTTCGGGGCTTTTAATGAAAAACTGTTTTTT
TRBV18	NA	TRBD1	TRBJ1-2	CASSYAQGKGYGYTF	TGTGCCAGCTCATACGCACAGGGGAAGGGCTATGGCTACACCTTC
TRBV10-3	NA	NA	TRBJ1-2	CAISESGTPYGYTF	TGTGCCATCAGTGAGTCCGGGACACCCTATGGCTACACCTTC
TRBV6-1	NA	NA	TRBJ1-6	CASSVRGAGDSPLHF	TGTGCCAGCAGTGTTAGGGGCGCCGGGGATTCACCCCTCCACTTT
TRBV4-1	NA	NA	TRBJ2-5	CASSPLPRKETQYF	TGCGCCAGCAGCCCCCTACCCAGAAAAGAGACCCAGTACTTC
TRBV6-1	NA	TRBD1	TRBJ1-1	CASTPGTANTEAFF	TGTGCCAGCACCCCCGGGACAGCCAACACTGAAGCTTTCTTT
TRBV4-1	NA	NA	TRBJ1-2	CASSQVPAASYGYTF	TGCGCCAGCAGCCAAGTCCCGGCAGCGAGCTATGGCTACACCTTC
TRBV18	NA	NA	TRBJ1-5	CASSPQDSNQPQHF	TGTGCCAGCTCACCACAAGATAGCAATCAGCCCCAGCATTTT
TRBV2	NA	NA	TRBJ1-5	CASSEALGGIYSNQPQHF	TGTGCCAGCAGTGAAGCGCTTGGAGGGATCTATAGCAATCAGCCCCAGCATTTT
TRBV5-1	NA	TRBD1	TRBJ1-6	CASSPGTAGSYNSPLHF	TGCGCCAGCAGCCCCGGGACAGCCGGCTCCTATAATTCACCCCTCCACTTT
TRBV19	NA	NA	TRBJ1-2	CASSWQSRYGYTF	TGTGCCAGTAGTTGGCAGTCCCGCTATGGCTACACCTTC
TRBV11-2	NA	NA	TRBJ1-5	CASSLNNQPQHF	TGTGCCAGCAGCTTGAACAATCAGCCCCAGCATTTT
TRBV7-8	NA	NA	TRBJ2-3	CASSLARVVDTQYF	TGTGCCAGCAGCTTAGCCAGGGTGGTAGATACGCAGTATTTT
TRBV19	NA	NA	TRBJ1-1	CASSIDNANTEAFF	TGTGCCAGTAGTATAGACAATGCGAACACTGAAGCTTTCTTT